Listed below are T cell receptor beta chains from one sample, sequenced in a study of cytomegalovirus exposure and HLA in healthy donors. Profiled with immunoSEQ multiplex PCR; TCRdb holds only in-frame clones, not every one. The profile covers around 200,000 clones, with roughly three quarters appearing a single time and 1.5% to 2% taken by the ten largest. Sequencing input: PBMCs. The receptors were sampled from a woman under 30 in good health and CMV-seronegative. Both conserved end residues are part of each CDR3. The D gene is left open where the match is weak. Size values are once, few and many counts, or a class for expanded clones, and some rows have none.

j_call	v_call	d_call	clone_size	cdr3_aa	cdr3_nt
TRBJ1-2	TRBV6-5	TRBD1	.	CASSESGQFSHTF	TGTGCCAGCAGTGAATCGGGACAGTTCAGCCACACCTTC
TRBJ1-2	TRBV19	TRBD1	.	CASLGQGYSNYGYTF	TGTGCCAGCCTCGGACAGGGTTACTCAAACTATGGCTACACCTTC
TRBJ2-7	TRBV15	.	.	CATSTLRTDSSYEQYF	TGTGCCACCAGCACGCTTAGGACAGATAGCTCCTACGAGCAGTACTTC
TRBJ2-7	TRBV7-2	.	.	CASSFLERNEQYF	TGTGCCAGCAGCTTTTTAGAGCGAAACGAGCAGTACTTC
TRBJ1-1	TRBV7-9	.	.	CASSEAVNTEAFF	TGTGCCAGCAGCGAAGCCGTGAACACTGAAGCTTTCTTT
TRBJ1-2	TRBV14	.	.	CASSPYPARSYGYTF	TGTGCCAGCAGCCCCTATCCTGCCCGCTCCTATGGCTACACCTTC
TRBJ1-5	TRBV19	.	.	CASSISVSNQPQHF	TGTGCCAGTAGTATCTCAGTAAGCAATCAGCCCCAGCATTTT
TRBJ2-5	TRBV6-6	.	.	CASSPGGETQYF	TGTGCCAGCAGTCCAGGGGGGGAGACCCAGTACTTC
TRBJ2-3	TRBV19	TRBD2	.	CASSIASGDTDTQYF	TGTGCCAGTAGTATAGCTAGCGGGGACACAGATACGCAGTATTTT
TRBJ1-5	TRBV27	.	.	CASSIGGDLGNQPQHF	TGTGCCAGCAGCATTGGCGGGGACCTTGGCAATCAGCCCCAGCATTTT
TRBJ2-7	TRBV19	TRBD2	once	CASKGGRAKQYF	TGTGCCAGTAAAGGCGGGAGGGCCAAGCAGTACTTC
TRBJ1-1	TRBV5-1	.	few	CASSLEGLITEAFF	TGCGCCAGCAGCTTGGAAGGACTGATCACTGAAGCTTTCTTT
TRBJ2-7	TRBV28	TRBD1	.	CASIDRGREQYF	TGTGCCAGCATAGACAGGGGTCGCGAGCAGTACTTC
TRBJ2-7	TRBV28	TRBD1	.	CASSLQGQGAYEQYF	TGTGCCAGCAGTTTACAGGGACAGGGAGCCTACGAGCAGTACTTC
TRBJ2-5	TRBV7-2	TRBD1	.	CASSGTETGAQETQYF	TGTGCCAGCAGCGGAACGGAGACAGGGGCTCAAGAGACCCAGTACTTC
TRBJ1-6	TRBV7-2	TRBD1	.	CASSLQGVDSPLHF	TGTGCCAGCAGCTTACAGGGGGTAGATTCACCCCTCCACTTT
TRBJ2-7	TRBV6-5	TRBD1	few	CASRSRQGAYEQYF	TGTGCCAGCAGGTCCCGACAGGGGGCATACGAGCAGTACTTC
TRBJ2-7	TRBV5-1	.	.	CASSLVIGSGSYEQYF	TGCGCCAGCAGCTTGGTTATAGGGTCGGGGTCCTACGAGCAGTACTTC
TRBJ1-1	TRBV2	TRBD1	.	CASRGQGQWETEAFF	TGTGCCAGCAGGGGACAGGGTCAATGGGAAACTGAAGCTTTCTTT
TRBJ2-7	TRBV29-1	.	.	CSVRGLTFEQYF	TGCAGCGTCCGGGGACTCACATTCGAGCAGTACTTC
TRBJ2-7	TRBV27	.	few	CASSLRGQIREQYF	TGTGCCAGCAGTTTGCGGGGGCAGATACGCGAGCAGTACTTC
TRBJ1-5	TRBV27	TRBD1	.	CASSYRGAQPQHF	TGTGCCAGCAGCTACAGGGGAGCTCAGCCCCAGCATTTT
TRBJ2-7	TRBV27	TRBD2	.	CASTPRVGLVPYEQYF	TGTGCCAGCACCCCAAGGGTAGGACTAGTTCCCTACGAGCAGTACTTC
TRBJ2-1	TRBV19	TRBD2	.	CASSNREGNEQFF	TGTGCCAGTAGTAATCGGGAGGGAAATGAGCAGTTCTTC
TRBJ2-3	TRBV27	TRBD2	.	CASSFLSSGGPTDTQYF	TGTGCCAGCAGTTTCCTTTCTAGCGGGGGTCCCACAGATACGCAGTATTTT
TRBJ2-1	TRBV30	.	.	CAWSRGNEQFF	TGTGCCTGGTCCCGGGGAAATGAGCAGTTCTTC
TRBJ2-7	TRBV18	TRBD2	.	CASSPTGGRAGYEQYF	TGTGCCAGCTCACCCACAGGCGGGAGGGCCGGCTACGAGCAGTACTTC
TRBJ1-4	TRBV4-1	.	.	CASSRRAGEKLFF	TGCGCCAGCAGCCGCAGGGCAGGGGAAAAACTGTTTTTT
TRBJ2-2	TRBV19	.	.	CASSIDSTGELFF	TGTGCCAGTAGTATAGATAGTACCGGGGAGCTGTTTTTT
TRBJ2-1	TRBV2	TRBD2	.	CASSPTSGRTNEQFF	TGTGCCAGCAGTCCGACTAGCGGGAGGACCAATGAGCAGTTCTTC
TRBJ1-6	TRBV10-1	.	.	CASSDTRNSPLHF	TGCGCCAGCAGTGATACCCGGAATTCACCCCTCCACTTT
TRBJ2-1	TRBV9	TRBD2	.	CASSVAGGSYNEQFF	TGTGCCAGCAGCGTAGCGGGGGGGTCCTACAATGAGCAGTTCTTC
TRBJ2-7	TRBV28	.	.	CASRELLSDSYEQYF	TGTGCCAGCAGAGAGTTGCTTAGCGACTCCTACGAGCAGTACTTC
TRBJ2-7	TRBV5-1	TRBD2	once	CASMPGLAVTYEQYF	TGCGCCAGCATGCCGGGGCTAGCGGTTACCTACGAGCAGTACTTC
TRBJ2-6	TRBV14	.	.	CASSQTGYSGANVLTF	TGTGCCAGCAGCCAAACAGGGTATTCTGGGGCCAACGTCCTGACTTTC
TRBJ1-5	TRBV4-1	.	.	CASSQVQGYQPQHF	TGCGCCAGCAGCCAAGTGCAGGGTTACCAGCCCCAGCATTTT
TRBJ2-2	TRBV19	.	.	CASSSPTIRGTGELFF	TGTGCCAGTAGTTCTCCCACCATCCGGGGCACCGGGGAGCTGTTTTTT